One and the same sample provided the 10 T cell receptor beta chains below, sequenced in a study of cytomegalovirus exposure and HLA in healthy donors. Use of 60 Vbeta and 13 Jbeta primers characterized the PCR. The table came from immunoSEQ multiplex PCR; TCRdb's copy has only in-frame clones and leaves some out. The top ten hold 1.8% of the sample, which has 220,000 or so clones, under 80% seen once. Sample: PBMCs. These receptors all come from a young woman in good health and CMV-seronegative.

The chain employs TRBV5-1 and TRBJ1-6, with TRBD1 as a possible D gene (5 bases). The CDR3 covers 14 residues. Per the germline V gene, CDR1 is SGHRS and CDR2 is YFSETQ. With 0 bases removed from V and 7 bases from J, the gap between germline ends came to 8 bases. The CDR3 sequence: CASSLARENSPLHF. The CDR3 DNA sequence: TGCGCCAGCAGCTTGGCCAGGGAAAATTCACCCCTCCACTTT.

V gene TRBV15 combines with J gene TRBJ2-1; TRBD1 aligns across 10 bases. CDR3 length: 15 amino acids. The ends lost 3 bases at V and 3 bases at J; junction bases unmatched: 2. Germline-derived CDR1 and CDR2 are LNHNV and YYDKDF (reference sequence). CDR3 nucleotide sequence: TGTGCCACCAGCAGGGGACAGGGGTTCTACAATGAGCAGTTCTTC. This encodes CATSRGQGFYNEQFF.

J is TRBJ2-7 and V is TRBV27, with 7 nucleotides matching TRBD1. From germline, CDR1 is MNHEY and CDR2 SMNVEV (reference sequence). V lost 6 bases and J lost 5; bases outside the gene matches: 10. This CDR3 contains 14 residues. CDR3 in amino acids: CASSKTGPRDEQYF. In nucleotides, the CDR3 is TGTGCCAGCAGCAAGACAGGGCCACGCGACGAGCAGTACTTC.

The chain links TRBV6-5 to TRBJ1-2; the D gene is possibly TRBD1 (6 bases). V gave up 5 bases and J gave up 7 bases, with 14 bases separating them. The CDR3 extends over 13 amino acids. Germline V lookup: CDR1 MNHEY, CDR2 SVGAGI. The CDR3 DNA sequence: TGTGCCAGCAGTACACAGGGTCGGCTTGGCTACACCTTC. Its protein is CASSTQGRLGYTF.

The chain joins TRBV5-1 to TRBJ2-2, with a possible D match to TRBD1 (6 bases). Germline lookup yields CDR1 SGHRS and CDR2 YFSETQ. Trimming took off 0 bases at V and 10 bases at J, with 13 bases between the two ends. The CDR3 loop spans 14 amino acids. The CDR3 protein is CASSLETGQPELFF. The CDR3 coding sequence is TGCGCCAGCAGCTTGGAGACGGGACAACCGGAGCTGTTTTTT.

V usage is TRBV6-4 and J usage is TRBJ2-3, with TRBD1 matching over 9 bases. The germline V gene has CDR1 MRHNA and CDR2 SNTAGT. The CDR3 spans 15 residues. The J segment lost 4 bases and the V segment lost 5 bases, leaving 7 bases of the junction unmatched. Here the CDR3 DNA reads TGTGCCAGCAGTTTGGGAACAGGGGGCGCAGATACGCAGTATTTT. This codes for CASSLGTGGADTQYF.

The sample holds a few counts of this clone. The chain joins TRBV6-5 to TRBJ1-2; D is uncertain. V shed 7 bases and J shed 5 bases, with 8 bases lying between them. The CDR3 extends over 11 amino acids. The germline CDR1 and CDR2 sequences are MNHEY and SVGAGI. CDR3 DNA: TGTGCCAGCACCTCGGGGTATGGCTACACCTTC. Translated: CASTSGYGYTF.

This clone was seen more than once but under ten times. A far larger clone is just one base off, so this is likely a read error. Other DNA sequences within the sample encode an identical CDR3. The chain couples TRBV7-6 to TRBJ2-7, with D perhaps TRBD2 (6 bases). The CDR3 is 16 amino acids. Germline V gene lookup returns CDR1 SGHVS and CDR2 FNYEAQ. V shed 2 bases and J shed 7 bases, with 21 bases lying between them. The CDR3 coding sequence is TGTGCCAGCAGCTTAAACTCGGGCCAGGGCGCGGGAGAGCAGTACTTC. It yields the protein CASSLNSGQGAGEQYF.

The rearrangement links TRBV7-3 to TRBJ2-7, with 7 bases fitting TRBD2. The germline V gene has CDR1 SGHTA and CDR2 FQGTGA. CDR3 length equals 15 residues. J lost 6 bases, V lost 2 bases, and 10 bases had no gene match. CDR3 in DNA: TGTGCCAGCAGCTTAGTGGGTAGCGGGCAAATCGAGCAGTACTTC. Translating it yields CASSLVGSGQIEQYF.

This clone was seen only a few times. The chain joins TRBV2 to TRBJ2-3; the D gene is possibly TRBD1 (7 bases). This CDR3 region has 15 residues. Trimming cost V 3 bases and J 3 bases, with 13 bases left between them. Germline V gives CDR1 SNHLY, CDR2 FYNNEI. The CDR3: CASSDRSGGTDTQYF. In DNA form, the CDR3 reads TGTGCCAGCAGTGACCGGTCAGGGGGGACAGATACGCAGTATTTT.